This T cell receptor (beta chain) was sequenced for a study of siplizumab effects on memory and regulatory T cells. Germline-derived CDR1 and CDR2 are SGHTA and FQGTGA. V was clipped by 1 base and J by 5 bases, with 21 bases between them. The CDR3 is 18 amino acids. This clone was found once. Here immunoSEQ multiplex PCR was the method, and the copy in TCRdb shows in-frame clones only, minus some. The sample has over 85,000 clones, approximately 93% seen once; the top ten hold roughly 0.3%. The chain has TRBV7-3 and TRBJ2-1, with TRBD2 as a possible D gene (6 bases). The receptor was isolated from a human donor in good health. Sequenced sample: non-Treg CD4+ T cells sorted from blood. The CDR3 DNA follows: TGTGCCAGCAGCTTAAGGAACCCCAGGGAGGTGGGCAACAATGAGCAGTTCTTC. Its translation is CASSLRNPREVGNNEQFF.